Below are 11 T cell receptor beta chains sequenced from a single sample in a study of tissue T cells after allogeneic stem cell transplantation. The protocol was immunoSEQ multiplex PCR, while the TCRdb copy is restricted to in-frame clones and leaves out a portion. The profile covers about 48,000 clones, with approximately 73% appearing a single time and approximately 0.7% taken by the ten largest. Sequenced: sorted cells pooled from one or two spleens. The receptors shown here come from a pool of C57BL/6 mice in good health.

Concerning this clone itself: The germline and genes are mouse ones. Read coverage stops 1 residue before the CDR3 terminus; the germline J gene supplies the remainder. The chain couples TRBV2 to TRBJ2-3, with 7 nucleotides matching TRBD2. CDR3 length: 17 residues. Trimming removed 0 bases from V and 0 bases from J; junction bases left unmatched: 6. Germline-derived CDR1 and CDR2 are LGHNA and YSYQKL. The CDR3 is CASSQDPWGSSAETLYF. CDR3 DNA (partial): TGTGCCAGCAGCCAAGATCCCTGGGGGTCTAGTGCAGAAACGCTGTAT.

About this clone itself: Mouse germline and gene names are used. The read falls 1 residue short of the CDR3 end, and the missing part is taken from the germline J gene. Different DNA sequences within this sample yield the same CDR3. The chain uses TRBV12-1 and TRBJ1-3, with 8 bases fitting TRBD1. CDR3 length equals 14 residues. Germline assignment: CDR1 SGHSN and CDR2 HYEKVE. V shed 1 base, J shed 2 bases, and the junction held 0 bases outside the gene matches. Partial CDR3 DNA: TGTGCCAGCTCTCTACAGGGGGCTGGAAATACGCTCTAT. Translation gives CASSLQGAGNTLY. The CDR3 in its entirety is CASSLQGAGNTLYF.

Regarding this clone: The listed genes are named as in mouse. The CDR3 extends 1 residue past the end of the read, so its final part is completed from the germline J gene. The chain employs TRBV20 and TRBJ2-7; 11 bases fit TRBD2. From germline, CDR1 is GFQATS and CDR2 STVNSAI. Unmatched junction bases numbered 4, after V lost 2 bases and J lost 7 bases. The CDR3 covers 13 residues. The CDR3 is CGARWTGGREQYF. The part of the CDR3 DNA that was read is TGTGGTGCTAGGTGGACTGGGGGGCGGGAACAGTAC. The full variable domain, in which reference TRBV20 and TRBJ2-7 provide the parts outside the CDR3, is GALVYQYPRRTICKSGTSMRMECQAVGFQATSVAWYRQSPQKTFELIALSTVNSAIKYEQNFTQEKFPISHPNLSFSSMTVLNAYLEDRGLYLCGARWTGGREQYFGPGTRLTVL.

This clone was seen a few times. These gene names are mouse names. The CDR3 is cut off 1 residue early in the read; its end comes from the germline J gene. This chain links TRBV31 with TRBJ2-1; TRBD1 agrees at 8 bases. J lost 5 bases, V lost 3 bases, and 3 bases had no gene match. Germline V gene lookup returns CDR1 GKSSPN and CDR2 SITVG. The CDR3 is 13 residues long. Partial CDR3 DNA: TGTGCCTGGAGGGACAGGGCCCATGCTGAGCAGTTC. Translation: CAWRDRAHAEQF. The whole CDR3 is CAWRDRAHAEQFF.

In regard to this clone: Gene names and germline refer to mouse. The CDR3 goes on 1 residue after the read ends, and that part is filled in from the germline J gene. The chain is built from TRBV20 and TRBJ2-4; TRBD2 matches 7 bases. V shed 0 bases and J 1 base; nucleotides not matched to a gene: 1. There are 14 residues in the CDR3. Germline loops: CDR1 GFQATS, CDR2 STVNSAI. This chain's CDR3 is CGAREWGGQNTLYF. The sequenced CDR3 bases are TGTGGTGCTAGGGAGTGGGGGGGTCAAAACACCTTGTAC.

As for this clone: The genes are named according to mouse. The read is 1 residue too short to cover the CDR3 end, so that end is filled in from the germline J gene. The chain is built from TRBV19 and TRBJ2-1; D may be TRBD1 (5 bases). The CDR3 runs to 14 residues. Trimming shortened V by 1 base and J by 3 bases, and 8 bases separated the two germline ends. From germline, CDR1 is FNHDT and CDR2 SITEND (reference sequence). Partial CDR3 DNA: TGTGCCAGCAGTATACAGGGCCTCTATGCTGAGCAGTTC. Translated, it gives CASSIQGLYAEQF. The complete CDR3 reads CASSIQGLYAEQFF.

Concerning this clone: Germline and genes here are mouse. The read gets to within 1 residue of the CDR3 end, and the germline J gene fills in the rest. V gene TRBV15 combines with J gene TRBJ2-7; D call uncertain. Germline V gives CDR1 SGHND, CDR2 FRSKSL. V dropped 5 bases and J dropped 0 bases, with 11 bases sitting between them. The CDR3 covers 14 residues. Incomplete CDR3 DNA: TGTGCCAGCAGTATGACATCGAGCTCCTATGAACAGTAC. It encodes CASSMTSSSYEQY. The full CDR3 sequence reads CASSMTSSSYEQYF.

This clone was seen once. Germline and genes: mouse. The CDR3: CASTPGQGTGVFF. The covered CDR3 bases are TGTGCCAGCACCCCGGGACAGGGGACGGGAGTCTTC. V gene TRBV13-3 combines with J gene TRBJ1-1, with 10 positions matching TRBD1. The read is 1 residue too short to cover the CDR3 end, so that end is filled in from the germline J gene. CDR3 size: 13 residues. V shed 6 bases and J 10 bases; nucleotides not matched to a gene: 9. CDR1 NNHDY and CDR2 SYVADS come from the germline V gene.

On this clone itself: The germline and genes are mouse ones. CDR3 bases read: TGTGCCAGCAGTGGTGGGACAGGTCATGAACAGTAC. Protein sequence: CASSGGTGHEQY. The whole CDR3 protein is CASSGGTGHEQYF. J is TRBJ2-7 and V is TRBV13-1, with 8 positions matching TRBD1. The read falls 1 residue short of the CDR3 end, and the missing part is taken from the germline J gene. The V gene end was trimmed by 3 bases and the J gene end by 5 bases; junction bases not matched to a gene: 4. The CDR3 length is 13 residues. In germline, CDR1 is NSHNY, CDR2 SYGAGN.

In regard to this clone: The genes are named according to mouse. The CDR3 end is not reached by the read, which stops 1 residue before it; the germline J gene fills it in. The chain employs TRBV13-2 and TRBJ1-4; 12 bases agree with TRBD1. CDR3 size: 17 residues. Germline V gives CDR1 NNHNN, CDR2 SYGAGS (reference sequence). With V trimmed by 0 bases and J by 5 bases, 5 bases remained unmatched. CDR3 bases read: TGTGCCAGCGGTGATGTGGGGACAGGGGGCGGGAACGAAAGATTATTT. Its translation: CASGDVGTGGGNERLF. The whole CDR3 region reads CASGDVGTGGGNERLFF.

Of note for this clone: Each gene name is a mouse one. The CDR3 goes on 1 residue after the read ends, and that part is filled in from the germline J gene. This chain joins TRBV13-3 and TRBJ2-2; 7 bases are shared with TRBD1. Germline CDR1 and CDR2: NNHDY and SYVADS. Trimming at V came to 6 bases and at J to 1 base, leaving 3 bases not matched to a gene. This CDR3 spans 14 amino acids. CDR3 DNA, as far as it was read: TGTGCCAGCATCCGGGACAGAAACACCGGGCAGCTCTAC. Residues: CASIRDRNTGQLY. The full CDR3 protein is CASIRDRNTGQLYF.